The 27 T cell receptor beta chains reported below all come from one sample, sequenced in a study of blood T cell repertoires in COVID-19 (TCRdb year 2020). Library method: the immunoSEQ multiplex PCR assay. TCRdb mirrors the immuneACCESS table, restricted to in-frame sequences. Some clones are absent from its copies; in checked studies, under half trace to an unresolved V gene, and the reason for the others is unknown. The sample data list under 200,000 clones, and just under 85% of these were observed just once. Of the sample, about 8% is held by the ten largest clones. Sequencing was performed on peripheral blood. The receptors shown here come from a man aged 40-50 years who had recovered from COVID-19.

The DNA of the CDR3 is TGTGCCAGCAGTTTAGCGGAAGACACAGATACGCAGTATTTT. As protein: CASSLAEDTDTQYF. This chain uses TRBV6-5 with TRBJ2-3; the D gene is possibly TRBD2 (6 bases). Germline V gives CDR1 MNHEY, CDR2 SVGAGI. V gave up 4 bases and J gave up 2 bases, with 10 bases separating them. The CDR3 contains 14 residues.

The chain uses TRBV30 and TRBJ2-3; tentatively, D is TRBD2 (5 bases). Germline-derived CDR1 and CDR2 are GTSNPN and SVGIG (reference sequence). Trimming took 3 bases from V and 6 from J, leaving 7 bases between them. The CDR3 is made up of 11 amino acids. This CDR3 is CAWSLADTQYF. DNA of the CDR3: TGTGCCTGGAGCCTAGCTGATACGCAGTATTTT.

The chain has TRBV7-2 and TRBJ1-5; D is uncertain. This CDR3 comprises 15 residues. V dropped 1 base and J dropped 4 bases, with 11 bases sitting between them. Germline V gene sequence: CDR1 SGHTA, CDR2 FQGNSA. This CDR3 reads CASSLGGLVNQPQHF. DNA of the CDR3: TGTGCCAGCAGCTTAGGAGGATTAGTTAATCAGCCCCAGCATTTT. The variable domain in full, completed from reference TRBV7-2 and TRBJ1-5, reads GAGVSQSPSNKVTEKGKDVELRCDPISGHTALYWYRQSLGQGLEFLIYFQGNSAPDKSGLPSDRFSAERTGGSVSTLTIQRTQQEDSAVYLCASSLGGLVNQPQHFGDGTRLSIL.

This rearrangement joins TRBV4-1 to TRBJ2-5; possible D gene TRBD1, 5 bases. V lost 1 base and J 3 bases, leaving 9 bases between the germline ends. Germline loops: CDR1 MGHRA, CDR2 YSYEKL. CDR3 length: 14 residues. In DNA, the CDR3 is TGCGCCAGCAGCCAAGTTACCAGGGAAGAGACCCAGTACTTC. Protein product: CASSQVTREETQYF.

The V gene is TRBV4-3, the J gene TRBJ2-7, with D unclear. Germline V gene sequence: CDR1 LGHNA, CDR2 YSLEER. CDR3 length equals 15 residues. Trimming removed 0 bases from V and 5 bases from J, with 14 bases in between. The CDR3 spells CASSQDRSRLDEQYF. The CDR3 DNA is TGCGCCAGCAGCCAAGATAGGAGCCGTCTAGACGAGCAGTACTTC.

This chain uses TRBV5-4 with TRBJ2-7, with 7 bases identical to TRBD1. The CDR3 consists of 12 residues. Trimming cost V 5 bases and J 7 bases; bases outside gene matches: 6. The V gene's germline CDR1 is SGHNT and CDR2 YYREEE (reference sequence). The CDR3 region is CASSFSGGEQYF. The CDR3 region has the DNA TGTGCCAGCAGTTTTTCAGGGGGTGAGCAGTACTTC.

The rearrangement joins TRBV13 to TRBJ2-7; D may be TRBD2 (7 bases). The CDR3 spans 16 residues. Germline V gene lookup returns CDR1 PRHDT and CDR2 FYEKMQ (reference sequence). V lost 1 base and J lost 2, with 15 bases in between. This CDR3 is CASSLEGGGSAYEQYF. The CDR3 nucleotides are TGTGCCAGCAGCTTAGAGGGGGGGGGCTCAGCCTACGAGCAGTACTTC. Full variable domain (outside the CDR3, taken from reference TRBV13 and TRBJ2-7): AAGVIQSPRHLIKEKRETATLKCYPIPRHDTVYWYQQGPGQDPQFLISFYEKMQSDKGSIPDRFSAQQFSDYHSELNMSSLELGDSALYFCASSLEGGGSAYEQYFGPGTRLTVT.

This clone came up a few times. This chain uses TRBV28 with TRBJ2-7; no clear D gene. The CDR3 consists of 13 residues. Per germline, CDR1 MDHEN and CDR2 SYDVKM. Trimming shortened V by 1 base and J by 3 bases, and 7 bases separated the two germline ends. The CDR3 sequence: CASSLSGFYEQYF. The CDR3 DNA sequence: TGTGCCAGCAGTTTATCAGGCTTCTACGAGCAGTACTTC.

This chain links TRBV5-4 with TRBJ2-5; TRBD2 agrees at 8 bases. The V gene's germline CDR1 is SGHNT and CDR2 YYREEE (reference sequence). This CDR3 comprises 15 residues. With 4 bases clipped from V and 2 bases from J, the junction kept 7 bases outside the gene matches. The CDR3 protein is CASSAGGARQETQYF. The CDR3 nucleotides are TGTGCCAGCAGCGCGGGGGGCGCAAGGCAAGAGACCCAGTACTTC.

V gene TRBV23-1 combines with J gene TRBJ1-1; D might be TRBD1 (5 bases). TRBV23-1 is an open reading frame, and its role is uncertain. The length of the CDR3 is 13 residues. Trimming removed 4 bases at V and 5 bases at J, with 11 bases between. CDR3: CASSLRRGTEAFF. CDR3 coding DNA: TGCGCCAGCAGTCTTAGAAGGGGAACTGAAGCTTTCTTT.

The chain uses TRBV5-1 and TRBJ2-1, with 8 nucleotides matching TRBD2. J gave up 6 bases and V 0 bases, and 14 bases lay outside the gene matches. CDR3 length: 18 residues. In germline, CDR1 is SGHRS, CDR2 YFSETQ. CDR3 nucleotide sequence: TGCGCCAGCAGCTTGGCCGGCATCTGGGGACTAGGCGGCAATGAGCAGTTCTTC. Translation: CASSLAGIWGLGGNEQFF.

This chain connects TRBV19 to TRBJ1-4; D is unclear. The V and J ends lost 7 bases and 4 bases respectively, with 10 bases between them. Germline CDR1 LNHDA, CDR2 SQIVND (reference sequence). The CDR3 has 13 amino acids. The CDR3 reads CASNSRRNEKLFF. CDR3 in DNA: TGTGCCAGTAACAGCAGACGTAATGAAAAACTGTTTTTT.

This clone was seen more than once but under ten times. The rearrangement links TRBV5-8 to TRBJ2-3; 9 bases agree with TRBD2. The CDR3 is made up of 15 amino acids. Germline V lookup: CDR1 SGHTS, CDR2 YDEGEE. Unmatched junction bases numbered 7, after V lost 6 bases and J lost 2 bases. The CDR3 is CASTFSGSLTDTQYF. The DNA of the CDR3 is TGTGCCAGCACCTTTAGCGGGAGCCTCACAGATACGCAGTATTTT.

The J gene is TRBJ1-2, the V gene TRBV30; TRBD1 matches 10 bases. This CDR3 is 18 amino acids long. V gave up 2 bases and J gave up 8 bases; unmatched junction bases: 20. Germline CDR1 GTSNPN, CDR2 SVGIG (reference sequence). The CDR3 region has the DNA TGTGCCTGGAGTCGAATGGGATCTGGGACAGGGGTAAAAGGGGGCTACACCTTC. It yields the protein CAWSRMGSGTGVKGGYTF.

The table lists this clone with a count of one. V is TRBV24-1 and J is TRBJ2-7, with 10 bases identical to TRBD1. V gave up 4 bases and J gave up 6 bases; unmatched junction bases: 8. Per germline, CDR1 KGHDR and CDR2 SFDVKD. The CDR3 length is 15 residues. The CDR3 sequence: CATSDSGTGALEQYF. The CDR3, as DNA: TGTGCCACCAGTGACTCCGGGACAGGGGCCCTCGAGCAGTACTTC.

This clone has only a few counts. This chain links TRBV6-2 or TRBV6-3 with TRBJ1-5; TRBD1 might be the D (6 bases). V lost 2 bases, J lost 0 bases, and 14 bases lay in between. Germline V gene data show CDR1 as MNHEY and CDR2 as SVGEGT. This CDR3 has 17 residues. In nucleotides, the CDR3 is TGTGCCAGCAGTTACGTGGGGGCGCCATATAGCAATCAGCCCCAGCATTTT. Translating gives CASSYVGAPYSNQPQHF.

The chain couples TRBV20-1 to TRBJ1-1; TRBD1 matches at 7 bases. Germline assignment: CDR1 DFQATT and CDR2 SNEGSKA (reference sequence). J lost 6 bases, V lost 6 bases, and 4 bases had no gene match. The CDR3 consists of 11 residues. The CDR3, as DNA: TGCAGTGCCAGCCAGGGGGCTGAAGCTTTCTTT. It is translated as CSASQGAEAFF.

The rearrangement links TRBV15 to TRBJ2-1, with D possibly matching TRBD1 (6 bases). Germline CDR1 reads LNHNV; CDR2 reads YYDKDF (reference sequence). CDR3 length equals 14 residues. The V and J ends lost 5 bases and 6 bases respectively, with 14 bases between them. The CDR3 DNA sequence: TGTGCCACCAGCGTAGGGGGAAGCGTCAATGAGCAGTTCTTC. Its translation is CATSVGGSVNEQFF.

V gene TRBV6-1 combines with J gene TRBJ1-2, with TRBD1 as a possible D gene (5 bases). Trimming left V 3 bases short and J 8 bases short, with 22 bases between. Germline assignment: CDR1 MNHNS and CDR2 SASEGT. CDR3 length: 16 residues. Here the CDR3 reads CASSDNMGGIYYGYTF. CDR3 sequence (DNA): TGTGCCAGCAGTGACAACATGGGGGGAATCTATTACGGCTACACCTTC.

This clone has a handful of counts. The rearrangement uses TRBV10-3 and TRBJ1-1; perhaps TRBD1 as D (6 bases). Per the germline V gene, CDR1 is ENHRY and CDR2 is SYGVKD. The V end was cut by 3 bases, the J end by 6 bases, with 17 bases between. This CDR3 comprises 15 residues. The CDR3, as DNA: TGTGCCATCAGTGACTGGGGGGGCGACATGCCTGAAGCTTTCTTT. Translated, it gives CAISDWGGDMPEAFF.

As for this clone: The junction departs from the called germline gene at one end, perhaps through a read error. The chain couples TRBV7-7 to TRBJ2-5; possible D gene TRBD2, 5 bases. The germline gives CDR1 SSHAT, CDR2 FNYEAQ (reference sequence). CDR3 length: 13 amino acids. The CDR3 nucleotides read TGTGCTAGCAGCTTAGGTGGGAGTGAGACCCAGTACTTC. Amino acids: CASSLGGSETQYF.

This clone was found once. The chain combines TRBV13 with TRBJ2-1; D is possibly TRBD2 (6 bases). Trimming stripped 4 bases from V and 8 bases from J, with 18 bases between. Germline CDR1 reads PRHDT; CDR2 reads FYEKMQ (reference sequence). The CDR3 sequence is 15 residues long. The CDR3 region is CASSYLSGNRDEQFF. In DNA form, the CDR3 reads TGTGCCAGCAGCTACCTTAGCGGTAATAGGGATGAGCAGTTCTTC.

This chain uses TRBV7-3 with TRBJ2-7; D possibly corresponds to TRBD1 (6 bases). Germline loops: CDR1 SGHTA, CDR2 FQGTGA. V lost 8 bases and J lost 2, with 10 bases in between. The CDR3 spans 12 residues. The CDR3 spells CASGQSPYEQYF. The DNA for the CDR3 is TGTGCCAGCGGACAGTCGCCCTACGAGCAGTACTTC.

The gene calls are TRBV5-5 and TRBJ2-5; tentative D call: TRBD1 (6 bases). The CDR3 contains 15 residues. V lost 0 bases and J lost 5, with 14 bases in between. CDR1 SGHKS and CDR2 YYEKEE come from the germline V gene (reference sequence). The CDR3 DNA follows: TGTGCCAGCAGCTTGGTCCCGACAGGAGCGGAGACCCAGTACTTC. Its protein is CASSLVPTGAETQYF.

The chain is built from TRBV29-1 and TRBJ2-7, with D possibly being TRBD1 (7 bases). Germline CDR1 reads SQVTM; CDR2 reads ANQGSEA. Between the trimmed V and J ends, which lost 2 bases and 3 bases, there was a span of 14 bases. The CDR3 length is 14 residues. This CDR3 reads CSVEQQGGGYEQYF. CDR3 coding DNA: TGCAGCGTTGAACAGCAGGGGGGCGGCTACGAGCAGTACTTC.

The chain couples TRBV28 to TRBJ1-1; D unresolved. Germline-derived CDR1 and CDR2 are MDHEN and SYDVKM. V dropped 2 bases and J dropped 0 bases, with 10 bases sitting between them. The CDR3 spans 15 residues. DNA of the CDR3: TGTGCCAGCAGTTTAGGGCACCTTATGAACACTGAAGCTTTCTTT. Translation gives CASSLGHLMNTEAFF.

The chain uses TRBV11-1 and TRBJ2-5; the match to TRBD2 covers 9 bases. The CDR3 consists of 14 residues. V lost 7 bases to trimming and J lost 2 bases; unmatched junction nucleotides: 5. CDR1 is SGHAT, CDR2 FQDESV, per germline (reference sequence). DNA of the CDR3: TGTGCCAGCAAATGGACTAGCGAACAAGAGACCCAGTACTTC. Translation gives CASKWTSEQETQYF.